Shown below are 25 T cell receptor beta chains from a single sample sequenced in a study of shared clonotypes between healthy human individuals. Clones were sequenced by immunoSEQ multiplex PCR, and TCRdb holds only the in-frame ones, with some missing. The table includes under 850,000 clones, 55% to 80% detected once. The material sequenced was memory CD4+ T cells sorted from blood. This sample's subset: CD45RA-negative fraction. The source is a woman in her twenties or thirties in good health.

This clone occurred a few times. This sample also contains other DNA sequences that code for the same CDR3. The J gene is TRBJ2-3, the V gene TRBV7-9, with D perhaps matching TRBD1 (6 bases). The ends were cut back, 4 bases at V and 6 bases at J, with 14 bases in the middle. Germline CDR1 SEHNR, CDR2 FQNEAQ (reference sequence). The length of the CDR3 is 14 residues. CDR3 DNA: TGTGCCAGCAGCTCGGGACAATCGACCGATACGCAGTATTTT. Protein sequence: CASSSGQSTDTQYF.

This clone came up a few times. The V call is TRBV19, the J call TRBJ1-4; D remains ambiguous. Germline V gives CDR1 LNHDA, CDR2 SQIVND (reference sequence). The CDR3 is 14 residues long. V was trimmed by 4 bases and J by 8 bases, leaving 14 bases between them. CDR3 residues: CASSNDGLGEKLFF. In nucleotides, the CDR3 is TGTGCCAGTAGTAATGACGGCTTGGGAGAAAAACTGTTTTTT. Drawing the rest from reference TRBV19 and TRBJ1-4, the complete variable domain is DGGITQSPKYLFRKEGQNVTLSCEQNLNHDAMYWYRQDPGQGLRLIYYSQIVNDFQKGDIAEGYSVSREKKESFPLTVTSAQKNPTAFYLCASSNDGLGEKLFFGSGTQLSVL.

In DNA form, the CDR3 reads TGCGCCAGCAGCCAAGGGTCGGGGCGTACCTCCTACGAGCAGTACTTC. Translating gives CASSQGSGRTSYEQYF. The rearrangement links TRBV4-1 to TRBJ2-7, with D possibly being TRBD1 or TRBD2 (5 bases each). Germline loops: CDR1 MGHRA, CDR2 YSYEKL. The V end lost 1 base, the J end lost 0 bases, and 13 bases lay between the germline ends. The CDR3 is 16 amino acids.

The rearrangement uses TRBV6-6 and TRBJ1-5; D might be TRBD1 (5 bases). The CDR3 runs 14 residues. V was trimmed by 7 bases and J by 6 bases, leaving 16 bases between them. Germline assignment: CDR1 MNHNY and CDR2 SVGAGI (reference sequence). The CDR3 loop reads CASTQSRGGQPQHF. The DNA for the CDR3 is TGTGCCAGCACCCAGTCCCGGGGGGGTCAGCCCCAGCATTTT.

V gene TRBV2 combines with J gene TRBJ1-5; D not resolved. The ends were cut back, 7 bases at V and 2 bases at J, with 15 bases in the middle. The CDR3 has 15 residues. CDR1 SNHLY and CDR2 FYNNEI come from the germline V gene. CDR3: CASKEEAARNQPQHF. As DNA, the CDR3 is TGTGCCAGCAAAGAGGAGGCGGCCCGCAATCAGCCCCAGCATTTT.

The chain couples TRBV11-2 to TRBJ2-2; D is ambiguous. Deletions cut 2 bases from V and 6 bases from J, with 7 bases between. The CDR3 spans 13 residues. Germline V CDR1 and CDR2: SGHAT, FQNNGV. The CDR3 spells CASSLLNAGELFF. In nucleotides, the CDR3 is TGTGCCAGCAGCTTACTGAATGCCGGGGAGCTGTTTTTT.

This clone has a handful of counts. The V gene is TRBV23-1, the J gene TRBJ2-1; tentative D call: TRBD2 (6 bases). TRBV23-1 is an open reading frame whose function is uncertain. The CDR3 runs 16 residues. Trimming removed 2 bases at V and 4 bases at J, with 15 bases between. The CDR3 sequence is CASSQTSGVRYNEQFF. The CDR3 DNA reads TGCGCCAGCAGTCAAACGTCGGGGGTCCGATACAATGAGCAGTTCTTC.

The rearrangement uses TRBV19 and TRBJ2-6; no clear D gene. The CDR3 consists of 18 residues. With 4 bases removed from V and 0 bases from J, the gap between germline ends came to 16 bases. CDR1 LNHDA and CDR2 SQIVND come from the germline V gene (reference sequence). CDR3 sequence reads: CASSKGGRSPSGANVLTF. In DNA form, the CDR3 reads TGTGCCAGTAGTAAGGGCGGACGGTCGCCCTCTGGGGCCAACGTCCTGACTTTC. Full variable domain (outside the CDR3, taken from reference TRBV19 and TRBJ2-6): DGGITQSPKYLFRKEGQNVTLSCEQNLNHDAMYWYRQDPGQGLRLIYYSQIVNDFQKGDIAEGYSVSREKKESFPLTVTSAQKNPTAFYLCASSKGGRSPSGANVLTFGAGSRLTVL.

This sequence joins TRBV2 and TRBJ2-4; no clear D gene. Deletions cut 7 bases from V and 0 bases from J, with 10 bases between. CDR1 SNHLY and CDR2 FYNNEI come from the germline V gene. The CDR3 spans 14 residues. The CDR3 DNA reads as TGTGCCAGCATAAGAGAACTAGCCAAAAACATTCAGTACTTC. Residues: CASIRELAKNIQYF.

This clone occurred a few times. This sample also contains other DNA sequences that code for the same CDR3. The V call is TRBV27, the J call TRBJ2-7; the D is unclear. Germline V gene data show CDR1 as MNHEY and CDR2 as SMNVEV (reference sequence). The CDR3 is made up of 15 amino acids. Deletions cut 0 bases from V and 0 bases from J, with 9 bases between. CDR3 coding DNA: TGTGCCAGCAGTTTATCGGTGAGGAGCTCCTACGAGCAGTACTTC. This gives the protein CASSLSVRSSYEQYF.

The chain is built from TRBV6-1 and TRBJ1-5; D gene ambiguous. Germline CDR1 and CDR2: MNHNS and SASEGT. The V end lost 3 bases, the J end lost 7 bases, and 7 bases lay between the germline ends. The CDR3 covers 12 residues. The CDR3, as DNA: TGTGCCAGCAGTGAGGGTCGGCAGCCCCAGCATTTT. Protein product: CASSEGRQPQHF.

This rearrangement joins TRBV4-1 to TRBJ2-1; no clear D. The CDR3 sequence is 11 residues long. Trimming stripped 5 bases from V and 9 bases from J, with 8 bases between. CDR1 is MGHRA and CDR2 is YSYEKL in the germline V gene. Here the CDR3 reads CASSAASEQFF. The DNA for the CDR3 is TGCGCCAGCAGCGCCGCCAGTGAGCAGTTCTTC.

V is TRBV2 and J is TRBJ2-5; the D call may be TRBD1 or TRBD2 (5 bases each). Trimming pared 8 bases from V and 5 bases from J, leaving 18 bases between. CDR3 length: 14 residues. From germline, CDR1 is SNHLY and CDR2 FYNNEI. The DNA of the CDR3 is TGTGCCAGCGTGGATGGGGCGGGTGGGGAGACCCAGTACTTC. Translating gives CASVDGAGGETQYF.

This sequence joins TRBV6-5 and TRBJ1-5; tentatively, D is TRBD1 (5 bases). The V and J ends lost 2 bases and 5 bases respectively, with 10 bases between them. This CDR3 contains 14 residues. Germline assignment: CDR1 MNHEY and CDR2 SVGAGI. The CDR3 sequence: CASSYRGTDQPQHF. CDR3 DNA sequence: TGTGCCAGCAGTTACAGGGGCACCGATCAGCCCCAGCATTTT.

The gene calls are TRBV7-2 and TRBJ2-3, with D possibly being TRBD2 (6 bases). Between the trimmed V and J ends, which lost 1 base and 0 bases, there was a span of 11 bases. Per the germline V gene, CDR1 is SGHTA and CDR2 is FQGNSA. The CDR3 has 16 amino acids. The CDR3 bases are TGTGCCAGCAGCTTAGTTGGCGGGACTAGCACAGATACGCAGTATTTT. Protein product: CASSLVGGTSTDTQYF.

Many counts were recorded for this clone. The CDR3 DNA reads as TGTGCCAGCAGCTTAGGTGATGCAATCTATGGCTACACCTTC. Its protein product is CASSLGDAIYGYTF. V and J are TRBV7-8 and TRBJ1-2; D not certain. This CDR3 contains 14 residues. From germline, CDR1 is SGHVS and CDR2 FQNEAQ. The V end was cut by 1 base, the J end by 4 bases, with 10 bases between.

CDR3 sequence (DNA): TGTGCCAGCTCTCTTACTGGGGTAGCGGGCAATCAGCCCCAGCATTTT. Its protein is CASSLTGVAGNQPQHF. V is TRBV27 and J is TRBJ1-5; D not resolved. The V and J ends lost 8 bases and 2 bases respectively, with 19 bases between them. Per germline, CDR1 MNHEY and CDR2 SMNVEV (reference sequence). This CDR3 contains 16 residues.

The chain is built from TRBV11-2 and TRBJ2-2; TRBD1 might be the D (6 bases). Germline V gene sequence: CDR1 SGHAT, CDR2 FQNNGV. Between the trimmed V and J ends, which lost 4 bases and 2 bases, there was a span of 11 bases. This CDR3 spans 15 amino acids. The CDR3 loop reads CASSSVGGNTGELFF. DNA of the CDR3: TGTGCCAGCAGCTCCGTAGGGGGAAACACCGGGGAGCTGTTTTTT.

CDR3 region: CASSPRPMARIQDYNEQFF. The DNA for the CDR3 is TGTGCCAGCAGTCCCCGCCCAATGGCTAGGATACAGGATTACAATGAGCAGTTCTTC. The rearrangement joins TRBV27 to TRBJ2-1; D possibly corresponds to TRBD1 (5 bases). This CDR3 comprises 19 residues. Trimming cost V 5 bases and J 4 bases, with 27 bases left between them. CDR1 is MNHEY, CDR2 SMNVEV, per germline (reference sequence).

This clone was seen ten or more times. The CDR3 bases are TGTGCCATCCAGGGGGAGGTAAGGAATCAGCCCCAGCATTTT. Residues: CAIQGEVRNQPQHF. The gene calls are TRBV28 and TRBJ1-5, with 7 bases identical to TRBD1. The CDR3 has 14 residues. The junction had 10 bases not matched to a gene; V was cut back by 10 bases and J by 4 bases. Germline CDR1 is MDHEN and CDR2 is SYDVKM.

This clone was counted between two and nine times. This chain joins TRBV19 and TRBJ2-1; D is unclear. Germline assignment: CDR1 LNHDA and CDR2 SQIVND (reference sequence). The CDR3 is 16 amino acids. V dropped 3 bases and J dropped 0 bases, with 12 bases sitting between them. The CDR3 bases are TGTGCCAGTAGTATTTCACTCATCAGCTCCTACAATGAGCAGTTCTTC. Protein product: CASSISLISSYNEQFF.

This chain joins TRBV5-1 and TRBJ2-5, with 9 bases lining up with TRBD1. The length of the CDR3 is 15 residues. V shed 4 bases, J shed 5 bases, and the junction held 9 bases outside the gene matches. Germline V CDR1 and CDR2: SGHRS, YFSETQ. CDR3 loop: CASSPQGALGETQYF. As DNA, the CDR3 is TGCGCCAGCAGCCCACAGGGGGCTCTAGGGGAGACCCAGTACTTC.

This rearrangement joins TRBV7-9 to TRBJ1-1; TRBD1 is a possible D gene (5 bases). V shed 1 base and J shed 9 bases, with 12 bases lying between them. Germline CDR1 and CDR2: SEHNR and FQNEAQ (reference sequence). The CDR3 covers 13 residues. The CDR3 region is CASSLVTGGQAFF. CDR3 nucleotides: TGTGCCAGCAGCTTAGTCACAGGAGGGCAAGCTTTCTTT.

V usage is TRBV7-2 and J usage is TRBJ1-4; TRBD1 is a possible D gene (6 bases). The CDR3 is 15 residues long. V was shortened by 1 base and J by 0 bases, with 6 bases between the two germline ends. Germline-derived CDR1 and CDR2 are SGHTA and FQGNSA. CDR3 DNA: TGTGCCAGCAGCTTAGGACAGGCAACTAATGAAAAACTGTTTTTT. It codes for CASSLGQATNEKLFF.

Turning to this clone: Other DNA sequences within the sample encode an identical CDR3. This chain uses TRBV11-2 with TRBJ1-2, with unresolved D. CDR1 is SGHAT, CDR2 FQNNGV, per germline. The CDR3 extends over 13 amino acids. V gave up 1 base and J gave up 5 bases, with 8 bases separating them. The CDR3 sequence: CASSLGGGYGYTF. The CDR3 coding sequence is TGTGCCAGCAGCTTAGGAGGCGGTTATGGCTACACCTTC.